The present TCR beta chain was sequenced within a study of blood T cell repertoires in COVID-19. Produced via immunoSEQ multiplex PCR; TCRdb's table is partial and in-frame only. The profile covers 65,000 to 70,000 clones, with around 87% appearing a single time and roughly 5.2% taken by the ten largest. Per germline, CDR1 SGHKS and CDR2 YYEKEE (reference sequence). The CDR3 sequence is 15 residues long. Trimming took off 0 bases at V and 5 bases at J, with 9 bases between the two ends. The clonotype comes from a man aged 45-65 years with active COVID-19. The chain is built from TRBV5-5 and TRBJ1-6; D may be TRBD1 (6 bases). The sequencing input was peripheral blood. The CDR3 protein is CASSLVTGNNSPLHF. DNA for the CDR3: TGTGCCAGCAGCTTGGTCACAGGGAATAATTCACCCCTCCACTTT.